A single sample gave rise to the 32 T cell receptor beta chains below, sequenced in a study of T cell repertoires in cytomegalovirus infection. One entry per CDR3 protein results from TCRdb running MiXCR on the reads. The sample has hundreds of thousands of distinct CDR3 sequences, roughly a quarter seen once. Material for sequencing was CD8+ T cells from PBMCs. These receptors came from a human donor in good health (CMV status not recorded). Some clones in this sample may be carry-over from other donors' samples.

This clonotype was observed a handful of times. V and J are TRBV7-9 and TRBJ1-4, with D uncertain. V lost 2 bases, J lost 4 bases, and 20 bases lay in between. The germline gives CDR1 SEHNR, CDR2 FQNEAQ (reference sequence). This CDR3 comprises 18 residues. CDR3 in amino acids: CASSLKGFHPLDNEKLFF. In nucleotides, the CDR3 is TGTGCCAGCAGCTTAAAGGGATTTCACCCCCTCGATAATGAAAAACTGTTTTTT.

This clonotype was recorded a few times. The chain is built from TRBV7-6 and TRBJ2-4; 8 nucleotides line up with TRBD1. CDR3 length equals 15 residues. The germline V gene has CDR1 SGHVS and CDR2 FNYEAQ. The trim removed 4 bases at V and 1 base at J, leaving 3 bases unmatched. The CDR3 nucleotides are TGTGCCAGCAGCTGGCAGGGGGCGGCCAAAAACATTCAGTACTTC. It is translated as CASSWQGAAKNIQYF.

This clonotype was seen a handful of times. The V and J genes are TRBV24-1 and TRBJ2-3; unclear D gene. Germline-derived CDR1 and CDR2 are KGHDR and SFDVKD. This CDR3 has 14 residues. The V and J ends lost 4 bases and 2 bases respectively, with 9 bases between them. The CDR3 loop is CATSEDSHTDTQYF. The CDR3 region has the DNA TGTGCCACCAGTGAAGACTCCCACACAGATACGCAGTATTTT.

Concerning this clonotype: A much larger clone lies one base from this, so it may be a read error. This sequence joins TRBV12-3 or TRBV12-4 and TRBJ2-3, with D perhaps being TRBD1 or TRBD2 (5 bases each). The CDR3 spans 14 residues. V gave up 5 bases and J gave up 6 bases, with 15 bases separating them. CDR3 DNA: TGTGCCAGCAGTCTCACGGGGCGGTTCGATACGCAGTATTTT. It is translated as CASSLTGRFDTQYF.

Remarks on this clonotype: The conserved phenylalanine or tryptophan is not found at the CDR3 terminus, so this likely reflects a read error. The V and J genes are TRBV6-6 and TRBJ2-3; D ambiguous. CDR1 MNHNY and CDR2 SVGAGI come from the germline V gene (reference sequence). This CDR3 contains 13 residues. The V gene lost 4 bases and the J gene lost 0 bases, with 5 bases spanning the gap. DNA for the CDR3: TGTGCCAGCAGTTTGGACAGCACAGATACGCAGTATGTT. Translated: CASSLDSTDTQYV.

The rearrangement uses TRBV29-1 and TRBJ2-3, with TRBD2 matching over 12 bases. Germline V CDR1 and CDR2: SQVTM, ANQGSEA. With V trimmed by 1 base and J by 0 bases, 5 bases remained unmatched. The CDR3 is made up of 17 amino acids. CDR3 coding DNA: TGCAGCGTTGAAGGACTAGCGGGGGACCTTAGCACAGATACGCAGTATTTT. Its translation is CSVEGLAGDLSTDTQYF.

This sequence joins TRBV20-1 and TRBJ1-2, with a possible D match to TRBD1 (5 bases). Germline-derived CDR1 and CDR2 are DFQATT and SNEGSKA (reference sequence). The V end was cut by 6 bases, the J end by 5 bases, with 16 bases between. The CDR3 runs to 13 residues. The CDR3: CSAVGAGRYGYTF. CDR3 bases: TGCAGTGCCGTAGGGGCAGGGCGGTATGGCTACACCTTC.

There are a few counts of this clonotype. The chain combines TRBV7-9 with TRBJ2-2; D might be TRBD1 (5 bases). The V gene lost 5 bases and the J gene lost 7 bases, with 8 bases spanning the gap. The CDR3 has 12 amino acids. CDR1 and CDR2 from the germline V gene are SEHNR and FQNEAQ (reference sequence). CDR3 region: CASSPGNGELFF. CDR3 in DNA: TGTGCCAGCAGCCCAGGGAACGGGGAGCTGTTTTTT. Looking up the rest from reference TRBV7-9 and TRBJ2-2 gives the full variable domain: DTGVSQNPRHKITKRGQNVTFRCDPISEHNRLYWYRQTLGQGPEFLTYFQNEAQLEKSRLLSDRFSAERPKGSFSTLEIQRTEQGDSAMYLCASSPGNGELFFGEGSRLTVL.

This clonotype was recorded many times. The chain uses TRBV4-1 and TRBJ2-1, with D possibly TRBD2 on 5 matching bases. V lost 0 bases and J lost 1, with 7 bases in between. Germline CDR1 reads MGHRA; CDR2 reads YSYEKL. This CDR3 is built from 15 residues. The CDR3 loop reads CASSQEEGSYNEQFF. DNA for the CDR3: TGCGCCAGCAGCCAAGAAGAGGGTTCCTACAATGAGCAGTTCTTC.

With respect to this clonotype: The junction and the germline gene differ at one end; a read error may be behind it. This CDR3 reads CVSSQYKRADTQYF. The CDR3 nucleotides are TGTGTCAGCAGCCAATATAAGCGAGCAGATACGCAGTATTTT. This chain connects TRBV14 to TRBJ2-3; D call uncertain. Germline V gives CDR1 SGHDN, CDR2 FVKESK. The CDR3 totals 14 residues.

The chain has TRBV29-1 and TRBJ1-2; no firm D call. V lost 5 bases, J lost 6 bases, and 13 bases lay in between. The CDR3 loop spans 12 amino acids. Germline V CDR1 and CDR2: SQVTM, ANQGSEA. The CDR3 region has the DNA TGCAGCGTTCCTCGGGAGGGAGATGGCTACACCTTC. Translated: CSVPREGDGYTF.

The chain recombines TRBV2 with TRBJ2-7, with D tentatively TRBD1 (5 bases). The germline gives CDR1 SNHLY, CDR2 FYNNEI. The CDR3 is made up of 15 amino acids. Trimming pared 0 bases from V and 5 bases from J, leaving 14 bases between. For the CDR3, the DNA is TGTGCCAGCAGTGAAGCGGGCAGGGATATCGACGAGCAGTACTTC. Amino acids: CASSEAGRDIDEQYF.

This clonotype was counted between two and nine times. J is TRBJ2-7 and V is TRBV4-2; unclear D gene. V was shortened by 0 bases and J by 0 bases, with 3 bases between the two germline ends. There are 13 residues in the CDR3. CDR1 is LGHNA, CDR2 YNFKEQ, per germline. Here the CDR3 reads CASSQETSYEQYV. CDR3 nucleotide sequence: TGTGCCAGCAGCCAAGAAACCTCCTACGAGCAGTACGTC.

The CDR3 DNA sequence: TGCAGTGCTAGAGACCGGGACATTGGGGGTCAGCCCCAGCATTTT. Translating gives CSARDRDIGGQPQHF. V is TRBV20-1 and J is TRBJ1-5, with D possibly matching TRBD1 (6 bases). Germline assignment: CDR1 DFQATT and CDR2 SNEGSKA (reference sequence). Trimming removed 0 bases from V and 6 bases from J, with 15 bases in between. This CDR3 contains 15 residues.

This chain links TRBV5-5 with TRBJ1-1, with D hard to call. The CDR3 length is 12 residues. Germline CDR1 SGHKS, CDR2 YYEKEE (reference sequence). Trimming pared 6 bases from V and 3 bases from J, leaving 9 bases between. The CDR3 here is CASIRADTEAFF. The DNA of the CDR3 is TGTGCCAGCATAAGAGCGGACACTGAAGCTTTCTTT.

The CDR3 DNA reads as TGTGCCAGCAGCGAAGGGGACAGGATGAACTATGGCTACACCTTC. Translation gives CASSEGDRMNYGYTF. The rearrangement joins TRBV9 to TRBJ1-2; 8 nucleotides align to TRBD1. In germline, CDR1 is SGDLS, CDR2 YYNGEE. After removal of 3 bases from V and 2 bases from J, the junction contained 6 bases not matched to a gene. The CDR3 is 15 amino acids.

This clonotype has ten or more counts. The chain combines TRBV7-2 with TRBJ2-7; D not certain. With 7 bases removed from V and 6 bases from J, the gap between germline ends came to 19 bases. The length of the CDR3 is 14 residues. Germline CDR1 is SGHTA and CDR2 is FQGNSA. CDR3 in DNA: TGTGCCAGCACCTATATTGCGATGACCGCCGAGCAGTACTTC. Its protein product is CASTYIAMTAEQYF.

In this sample, this clonotype turned up a few times. This rearrangement joins TRBV10-3 to TRBJ2-7; 7 bases line up with TRBD1. The germline V gene encodes CDR1 ENHRY and CDR2 SYGVKD. This CDR3 comprises 15 residues. V shed 2 bases, J shed 2 bases, and the junction held 6 bases outside the gene matches. The CDR3 sequence: CAISETAGTAYEQYV. The CDR3 nucleotides read TGTGCCATCAGTGAGACCGCCGGGACAGCCTACGAGCAGTACGTC.

The chain employs TRBV20-1 and TRBJ1-5; D perhaps matches TRBD1 (5 bases). This CDR3 is built from 17 residues. Germline CDR1 and CDR2: DFQATT and SNEGSKA (reference sequence). V gave up 1 base and J gave up 0 bases, with 16 bases separating them. The CDR3 is CSARAPTGDYSNQPQHF. The CDR3, as DNA: TGCAGTGCTAGAGCCCCCACAGGAGACTATAGCAATCAGCCCCAGCATTTT.

This clonotype has only a few counts. This chain connects TRBV27 to TRBJ2-1; the D gene is possibly TRBD1 (5 bases). This CDR3 spans 14 amino acids. Germline V gene data show CDR1 as MNHEY and CDR2 as SMNVEV (reference sequence). V gave up 2 bases and J gave up 9 bases, with 14 bases separating them. The CDR3 sequence is CASSLSPRAVEQFF. DNA for the CDR3: TGTGCCAGCAGTTTAAGTCCCAGGGCGGTTGAGCAGTTCTTC.

This clonotype was seen at least ten times. The gene calls are TRBV7-8 and TRBJ2-5; D is unresolved. Trimming removed 2 bases at V and 5 bases at J, with 9 bases between. The CDR3 loop spans 13 amino acids. Germline CDR1 and CDR2: SGHVS and FQNEAQ. The CDR3 nucleotides are TGTGCCAGCAGCTTACGAGTCGGTGAGACCCAGTACTTC. Its protein is CASSLRVGETQYF.

This chain connects TRBV20-1 to TRBJ2-1; D might be TRBD2 (5 bases). The CDR3 length is 15 residues. V lost 0 bases, J lost 1 base, and 10 bases lay in between. CDR1 DFQATT and CDR2 SNEGSKA come from the germline V gene (reference sequence). DNA of the CDR3: TGCAGTGCTAGAGAGACTGGCGGGTCCTACAATGAGCAGTTCTTC. It is translated as CSARETGGSYNEQFF.

This clonotype has ten or more counts. The chain couples TRBV7-2 to TRBJ2-1; TRBD2 agrees at 9 bases. V dropped 10 bases and J dropped 7; count of bases not matched to a gene: 8. In germline, CDR1 is SGHTA, CDR2 FQGNSA. The CDR3 is 13 residues long. In DNA, the CDR3 is TGTGCCATCCCGCGGGGGGGCCTAAATGAGCAGTTCTTC. Protein sequence: CAIPRGGLNEQFF.

This chain links TRBV7-9 with TRBJ2-7; no firm D call. CDR1 and CDR2 (germline): SEHNR, FQNEAQ (reference sequence). Trimming left V 5 bases short and J 0 bases short, with 14 bases between. The CDR3 consists of 15 residues. Here the CDR3 reads CASSPSSYYSYEQYF. In nucleotides, the CDR3 is TGTGCCAGCAGCCCTTCTAGTTACTACTCCTACGAGCAGTACTTC.

This clonotype was seen a handful of times. V and J are TRBV28 and TRBJ2-3, with D maybe TRBD1 (6 bases). Germline loops: CDR1 MDHEN, CDR2 SYDVKM. The V and J ends lost 8 bases and 0 bases respectively, with 15 bases between them. The CDR3 is 15 residues long. CDR3 nucleotides: TGTGCCAGCGGGCAGGGGACCACTAGCACAGATACGCAGTATTTT. As protein: CASGQGTTSTDTQYF.

Note on this clonotype: An end of the junction differs from the germline gene, which may be a read error. The chain links TRBV20-1 to TRBJ2-7, with 9 nucleotides matching TRBD2. This CDR3 region has 15 residues. CDR1 and CDR2 (germline): DFQATT, SNEGSKA (reference sequence). This CDR3 is CSAREIAGDSYEQNF. The DNA of the CDR3 is TGCAGTGCTAGAGAGATAGCGGGGGACTCCTACGAGCAGAACTTC.

This clonotype showed up just a few times. The chain recombines TRBV28 with TRBJ2-1; 7 nucleotides agree with TRBD1. The CDR3 has 16 amino acids. V lost 5 bases to trimming and J lost 4 bases; unmatched junction nucleotides: 11. Germline V gives CDR1 MDHEN, CDR2 SYDVKM. The CDR3 nucleotides are TGTGCCAGCAGTCCCCAGACAGGGCAGTGGTACAATGAGCAGTTCTTC. This translates into CASSPQTGQWYNEQFF.

This clonotype came up a few times. The chain employs TRBV20-1 and TRBJ2-1; 8 bases are a match to TRBD2. With 0 bases clipped from V and 3 bases from J, the junction kept 4 bases outside the gene matches. Germline CDR1 and CDR2: DFQATT and SNEGSKA (reference sequence). This CDR3 is 15 amino acids long. CDR3 sequence (DNA): TGCAGTGCTAGAGATCCGGGGGGGTACTACAATGAGCAGTTCTTC. This codes for CSARDPGGYYNEQFF.

With respect to this clonotype: A much larger clone lies a single base off, so this may be a read error. The CDR3 nucleotides are TGCAGTGCTAAGAACACTGAAGCTTTCTTT. Protein sequence: CSAKNTEAFF. The chain is built from TRBV20-1 and TRBJ1-1; no definite D call. Germline-derived CDR1 and CDR2 are DFQATT and SNEGSKA (reference sequence). With 4 bases removed from V and 1 base from J, the gap between germline ends came to 1 base. The CDR3 runs to 10 residues.

This clonotype was counted a single time. The chain combines TRBV14 with TRBJ2-1; 10 bases line up with TRBD2. Germline lookup yields CDR1 SGHDN and CDR2 FVKESK. The junction had 12 bases not matched to a gene; V was cut back by 3 bases and J by 1 base. CDR3 length equals 19 residues. The CDR3 DNA follows: TGTGCCAGCAGCCAGGATACTAGCGGGGCTCGTCCTTCCTACAATGAGCAGTTCTTC. This gives the protein CASSQDTSGARPSYNEQFF.

The chain carries TRBV20-1 and TRBJ1-2, with D maybe TRBD1 (6 bases). Deletions cut 0 bases from V and 4 bases from J, with 15 bases between. Germline loops: CDR1 DFQATT, CDR2 SNEGSKA (reference sequence). This CDR3 region has 15 residues. The DNA for the CDR3 is TGCAGTGCTAGAGATCAGGCAGGGGAGCGCTATGGCTACACCTTC. Residues: CSARDQAGERYGYTF.

This clonotype was observed at least ten times. The chain couples TRBV7-9 to TRBJ1-2; weak D call: TRBD1 (5 bases). Trimming stripped 7 bases from V and 8 bases from J, with 29 bases between. CDR3 length: 17 amino acids. Germline assignment: CDR1 SEHNR and CDR2 FQNEAQ (reference sequence). The CDR3: CASIKLWDVDPSEGYTF. Here the CDR3 DNA reads TGTGCCAGCATCAAACTCTGGGACGTAGACCCTTCGGAAGGCTACACCTTC.